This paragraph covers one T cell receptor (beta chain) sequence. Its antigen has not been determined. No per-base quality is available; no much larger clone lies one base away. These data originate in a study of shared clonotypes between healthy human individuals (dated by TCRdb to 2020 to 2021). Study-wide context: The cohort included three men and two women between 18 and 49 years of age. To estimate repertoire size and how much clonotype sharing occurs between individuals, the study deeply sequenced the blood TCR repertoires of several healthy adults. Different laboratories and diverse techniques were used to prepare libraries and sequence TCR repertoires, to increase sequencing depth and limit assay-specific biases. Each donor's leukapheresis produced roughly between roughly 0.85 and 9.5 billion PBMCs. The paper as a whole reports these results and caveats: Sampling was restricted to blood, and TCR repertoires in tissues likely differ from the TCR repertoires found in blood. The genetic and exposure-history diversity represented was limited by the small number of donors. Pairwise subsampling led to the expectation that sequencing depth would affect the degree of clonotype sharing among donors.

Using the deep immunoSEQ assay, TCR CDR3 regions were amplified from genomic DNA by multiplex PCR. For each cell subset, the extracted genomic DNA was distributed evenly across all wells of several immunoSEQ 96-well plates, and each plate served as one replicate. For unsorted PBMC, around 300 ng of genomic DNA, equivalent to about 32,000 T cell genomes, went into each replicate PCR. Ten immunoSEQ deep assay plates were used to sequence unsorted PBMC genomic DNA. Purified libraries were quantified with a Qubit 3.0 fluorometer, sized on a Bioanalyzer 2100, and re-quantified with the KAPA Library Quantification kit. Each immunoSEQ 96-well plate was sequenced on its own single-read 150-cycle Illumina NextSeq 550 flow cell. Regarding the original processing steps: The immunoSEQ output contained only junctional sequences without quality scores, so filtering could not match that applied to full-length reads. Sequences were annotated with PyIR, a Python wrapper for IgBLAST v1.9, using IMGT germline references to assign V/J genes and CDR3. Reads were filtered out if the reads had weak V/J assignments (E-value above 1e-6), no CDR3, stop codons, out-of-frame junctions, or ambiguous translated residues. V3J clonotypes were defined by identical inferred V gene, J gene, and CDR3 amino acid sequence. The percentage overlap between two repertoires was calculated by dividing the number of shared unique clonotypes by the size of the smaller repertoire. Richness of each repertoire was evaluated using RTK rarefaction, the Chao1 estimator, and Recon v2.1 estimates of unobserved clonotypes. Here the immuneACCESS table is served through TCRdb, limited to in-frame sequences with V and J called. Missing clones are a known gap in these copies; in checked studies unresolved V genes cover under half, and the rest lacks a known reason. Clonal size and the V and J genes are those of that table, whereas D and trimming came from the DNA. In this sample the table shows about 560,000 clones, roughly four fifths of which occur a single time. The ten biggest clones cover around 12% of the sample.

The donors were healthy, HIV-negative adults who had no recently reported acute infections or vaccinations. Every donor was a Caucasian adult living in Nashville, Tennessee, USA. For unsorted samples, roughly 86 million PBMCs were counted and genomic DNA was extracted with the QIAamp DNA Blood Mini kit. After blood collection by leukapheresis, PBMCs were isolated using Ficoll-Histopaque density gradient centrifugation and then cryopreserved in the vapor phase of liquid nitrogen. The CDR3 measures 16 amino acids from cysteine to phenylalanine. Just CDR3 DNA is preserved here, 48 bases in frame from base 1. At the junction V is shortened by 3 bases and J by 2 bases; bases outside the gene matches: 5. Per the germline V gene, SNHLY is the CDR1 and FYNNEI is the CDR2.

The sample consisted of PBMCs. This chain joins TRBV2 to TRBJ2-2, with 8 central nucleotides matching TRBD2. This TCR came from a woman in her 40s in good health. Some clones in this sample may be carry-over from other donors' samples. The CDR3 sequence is CASSDIRTSNTGELFF. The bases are TGTGCCAGCAGTGATATCAGGACTAGCAACACCGGGGAGCTGTTTTTT.